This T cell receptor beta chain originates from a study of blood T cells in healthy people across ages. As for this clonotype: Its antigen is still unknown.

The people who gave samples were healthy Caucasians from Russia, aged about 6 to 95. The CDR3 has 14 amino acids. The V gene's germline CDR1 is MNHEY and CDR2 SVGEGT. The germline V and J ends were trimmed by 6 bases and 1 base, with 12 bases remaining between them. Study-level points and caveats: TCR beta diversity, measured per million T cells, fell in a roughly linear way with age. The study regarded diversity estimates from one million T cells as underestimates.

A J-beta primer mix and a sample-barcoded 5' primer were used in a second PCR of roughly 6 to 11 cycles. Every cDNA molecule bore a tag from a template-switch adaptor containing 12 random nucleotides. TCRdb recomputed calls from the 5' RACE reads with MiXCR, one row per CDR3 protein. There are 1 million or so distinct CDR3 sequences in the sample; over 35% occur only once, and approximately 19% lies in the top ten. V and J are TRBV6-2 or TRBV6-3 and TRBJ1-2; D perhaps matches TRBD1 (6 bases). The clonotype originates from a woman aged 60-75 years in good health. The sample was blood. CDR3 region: CASRAGVRNYGYTF. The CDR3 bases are TGTGCCAGCAGAGCAGGGGTGCGTAACTATGGCTACACCTTC.